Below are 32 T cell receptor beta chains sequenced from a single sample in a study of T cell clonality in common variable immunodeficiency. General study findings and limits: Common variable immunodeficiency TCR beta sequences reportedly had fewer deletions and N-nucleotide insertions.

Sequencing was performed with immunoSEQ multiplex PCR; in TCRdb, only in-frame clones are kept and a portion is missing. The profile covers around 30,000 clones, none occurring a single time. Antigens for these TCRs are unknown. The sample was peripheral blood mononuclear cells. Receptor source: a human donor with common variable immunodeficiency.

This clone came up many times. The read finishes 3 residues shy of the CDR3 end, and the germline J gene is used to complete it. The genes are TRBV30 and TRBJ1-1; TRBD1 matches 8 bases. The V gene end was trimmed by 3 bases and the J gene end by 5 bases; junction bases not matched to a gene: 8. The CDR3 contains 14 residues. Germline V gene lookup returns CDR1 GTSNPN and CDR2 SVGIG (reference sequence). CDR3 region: CAWSETGDRTEAFF. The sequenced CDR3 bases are TGTGCCTGGAGCGAGACAGGGGATAGGACTGAA.

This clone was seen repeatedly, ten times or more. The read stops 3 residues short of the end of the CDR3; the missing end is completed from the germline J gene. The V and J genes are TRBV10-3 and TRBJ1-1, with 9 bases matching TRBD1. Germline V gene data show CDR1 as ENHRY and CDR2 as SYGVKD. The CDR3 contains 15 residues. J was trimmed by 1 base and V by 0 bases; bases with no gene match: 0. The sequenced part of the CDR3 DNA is TGTGCCATCAGTGAGTCGGGACAGGGGAACACTGAA. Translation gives CAISESGQGNTE. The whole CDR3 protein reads CAISESGQGNTEAFF.

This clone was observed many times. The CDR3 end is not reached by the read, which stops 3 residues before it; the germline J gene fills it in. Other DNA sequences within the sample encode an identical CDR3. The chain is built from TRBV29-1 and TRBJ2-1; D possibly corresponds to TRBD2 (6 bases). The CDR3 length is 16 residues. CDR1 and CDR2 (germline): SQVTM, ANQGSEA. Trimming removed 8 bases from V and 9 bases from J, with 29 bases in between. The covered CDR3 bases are TGCAGCTCCGGGGAAAGGACGGGAGCGGTGTTGAGTGAG. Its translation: CSSGERTGAVLSE. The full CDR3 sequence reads CSSGERTGAVLSEQFF.

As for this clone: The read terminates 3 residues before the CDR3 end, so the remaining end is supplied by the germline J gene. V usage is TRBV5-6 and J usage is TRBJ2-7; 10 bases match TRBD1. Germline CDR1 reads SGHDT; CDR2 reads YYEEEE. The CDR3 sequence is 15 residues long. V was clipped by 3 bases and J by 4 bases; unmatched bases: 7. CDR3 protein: CASSSGTGDSYEQYF. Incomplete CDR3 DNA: TGTGCCAGCAGCTCCGGGACAGGGGACTCTTACGAG.

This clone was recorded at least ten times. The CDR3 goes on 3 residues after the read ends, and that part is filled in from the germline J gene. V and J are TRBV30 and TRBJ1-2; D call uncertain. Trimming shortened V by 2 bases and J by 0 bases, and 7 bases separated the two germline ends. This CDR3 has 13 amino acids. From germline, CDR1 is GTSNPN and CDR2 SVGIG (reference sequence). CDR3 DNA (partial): TGTGCCTGGAGTTTTACTTCTAACTATGGC. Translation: CAWSFTSNYG. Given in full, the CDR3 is CAWSFTSNYGYTF. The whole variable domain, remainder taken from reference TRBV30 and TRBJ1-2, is SQTIHQWPATLVQPVGSPLSLECTVEGTSNPNLYWYRQAAGRGLQLLFYSVGIGQISSEVPQNLSASRPQDRQFILSSKKLLLSDSGFYLCAWSFTSNYGYTFGSGTRLTVV.

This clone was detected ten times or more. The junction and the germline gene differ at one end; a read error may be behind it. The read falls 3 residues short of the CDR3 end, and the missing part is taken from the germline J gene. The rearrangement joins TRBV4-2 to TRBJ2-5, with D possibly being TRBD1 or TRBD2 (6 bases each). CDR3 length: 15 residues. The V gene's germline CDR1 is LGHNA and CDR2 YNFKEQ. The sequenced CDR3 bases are TGCGCCAGCAGCCTTGGGAGAGGGGGAGGTGAGACC. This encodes CASSLGRGGGET. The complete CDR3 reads CASSLGRGGGETQYF.

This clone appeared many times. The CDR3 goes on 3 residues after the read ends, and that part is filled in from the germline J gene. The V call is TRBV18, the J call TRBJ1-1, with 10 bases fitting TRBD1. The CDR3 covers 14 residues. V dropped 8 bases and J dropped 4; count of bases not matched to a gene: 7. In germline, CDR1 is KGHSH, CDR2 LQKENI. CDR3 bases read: TGTGCCAGCAGACAGGGGGCTACGGGCACTGAA. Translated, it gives CASRQGATGTE. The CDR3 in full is CASRQGATGTEAFF. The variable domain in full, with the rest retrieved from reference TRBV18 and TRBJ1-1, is NAGVMQNPRHLVRRRGQEARLRCSPMKGHSHVYWYRQLPEEGLKFMVYLQKENIIDESGMPKERFSAEFPKEGPSILRIQQVVRGDSAAYFCASRQGATGTEAFFGQGTRLTVV.

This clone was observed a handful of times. The CDR3 here is CASSSGLAGGRADTQYF. CDR3 bases read: TGCGCCAGCAGCTCGGGACTAGCGGGAGGCAGGGCAGATACG. This chain links TRBV5-1 with TRBJ2-3; TRBD2 matches at 15 bases. From the germline J gene comes the end of the CDR3, since the read stops 3 residues before it. The trim removed 3 bases at V and 4 bases at J, leaving 6 bases unmatched. The CDR3 extends over 17 amino acids. Per the germline V gene, CDR1 is SGHRS and CDR2 is YFSETQ.

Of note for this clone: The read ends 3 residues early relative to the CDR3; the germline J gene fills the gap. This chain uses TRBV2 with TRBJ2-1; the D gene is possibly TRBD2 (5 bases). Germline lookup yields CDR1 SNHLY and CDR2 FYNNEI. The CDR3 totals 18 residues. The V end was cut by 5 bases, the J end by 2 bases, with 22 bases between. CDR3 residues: CASSSQRWERTAYNEQFF. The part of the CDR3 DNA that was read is TGTGCCAGCAGTTCCCAGAGGTGGGAAAGGACTGCCTACAATGAG.

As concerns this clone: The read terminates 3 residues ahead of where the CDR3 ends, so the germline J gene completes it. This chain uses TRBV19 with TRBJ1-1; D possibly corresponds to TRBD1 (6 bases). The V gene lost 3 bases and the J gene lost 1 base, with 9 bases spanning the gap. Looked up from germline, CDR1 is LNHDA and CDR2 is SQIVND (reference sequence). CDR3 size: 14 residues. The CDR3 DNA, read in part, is TGTGCCAGTAGTATCAACAGGGAGAACACTGAA. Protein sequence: CASSINRENTE. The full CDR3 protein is CASSINRENTEAFF.

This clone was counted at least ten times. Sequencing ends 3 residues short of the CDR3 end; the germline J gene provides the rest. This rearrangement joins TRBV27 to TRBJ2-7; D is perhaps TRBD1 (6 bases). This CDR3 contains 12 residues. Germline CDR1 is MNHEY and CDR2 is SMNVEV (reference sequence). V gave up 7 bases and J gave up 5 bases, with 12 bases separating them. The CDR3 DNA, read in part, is TGTGCCAGCAAAACAGGGAATCACGAG. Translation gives CASKTGNHE. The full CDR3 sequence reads CASKTGNHEQYF.

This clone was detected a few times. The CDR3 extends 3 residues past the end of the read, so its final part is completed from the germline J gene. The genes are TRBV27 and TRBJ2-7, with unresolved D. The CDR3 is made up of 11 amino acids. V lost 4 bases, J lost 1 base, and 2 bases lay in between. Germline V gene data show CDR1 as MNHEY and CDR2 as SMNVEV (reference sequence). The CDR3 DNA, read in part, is TGTGCCAGCAGTTCATCCTACGAG. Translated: CASSSSYE. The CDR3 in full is CASSSSYEQYF.

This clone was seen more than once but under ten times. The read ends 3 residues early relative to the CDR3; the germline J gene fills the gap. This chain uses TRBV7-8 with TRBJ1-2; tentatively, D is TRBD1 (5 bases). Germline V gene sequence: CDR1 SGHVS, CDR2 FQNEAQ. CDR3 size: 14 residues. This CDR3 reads CASSIQTRGAGYTF. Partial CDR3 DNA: TGTGCCAGCAGCATACAGACTAGGGGCGCGGGC.

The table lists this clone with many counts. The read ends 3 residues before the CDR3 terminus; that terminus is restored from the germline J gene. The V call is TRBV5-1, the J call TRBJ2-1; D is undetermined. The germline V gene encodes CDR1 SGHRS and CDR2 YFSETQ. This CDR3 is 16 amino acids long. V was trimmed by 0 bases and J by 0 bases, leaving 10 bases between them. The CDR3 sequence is CASSLEARSSYNEQFF. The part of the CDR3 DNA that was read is TGCGCCAGCAGCTTGGAGGCACGCTCCTCCTACAATGAG.

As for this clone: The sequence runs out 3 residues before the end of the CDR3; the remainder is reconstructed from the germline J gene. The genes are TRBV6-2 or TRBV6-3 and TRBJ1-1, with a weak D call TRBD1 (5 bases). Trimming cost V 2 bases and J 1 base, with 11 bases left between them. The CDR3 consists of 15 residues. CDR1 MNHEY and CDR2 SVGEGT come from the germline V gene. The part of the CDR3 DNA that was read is TGTGCCAGCAGTTACGAAGGGACTGCGAACACTGAA. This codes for CASSYEGTANTE. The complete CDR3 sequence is CASSYEGTANTEAFF.

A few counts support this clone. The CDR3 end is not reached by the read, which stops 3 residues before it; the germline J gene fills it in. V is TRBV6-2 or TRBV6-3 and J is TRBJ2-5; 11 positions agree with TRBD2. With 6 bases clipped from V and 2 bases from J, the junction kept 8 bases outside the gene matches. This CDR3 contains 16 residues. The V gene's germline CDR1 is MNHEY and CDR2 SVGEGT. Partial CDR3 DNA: TGTGCCAGCAGCTCCATACTAGCGGGGGTACAAGAGACC. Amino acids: CASSSILAGVQET. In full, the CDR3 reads CASSSILAGVQETQYF.

CDR3 protein: CASSPNWGGDNEQFF. CDR3 DNA, as far as it was read: TGTGCCAGCTCACCGAATTGGGGGGGCGACAATGAG. The V gene is TRBV18, the J gene TRBJ2-1, with D possibly being TRBD2 (7 bases). The CDR3 goes on 3 residues after the read ends, and that part is filled in from the germline J gene. V lost 3 bases and J 5 bases, leaving 14 bases between the germline ends. From germline, CDR1 is KGHSH and CDR2 LQKENI. The CDR3 length is 15 residues.

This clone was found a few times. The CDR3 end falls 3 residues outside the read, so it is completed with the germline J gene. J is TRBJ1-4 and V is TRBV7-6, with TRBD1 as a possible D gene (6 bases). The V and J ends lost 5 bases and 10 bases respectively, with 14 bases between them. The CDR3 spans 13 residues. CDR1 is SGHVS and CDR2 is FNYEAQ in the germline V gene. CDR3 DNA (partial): TGTGCCAGCAGCCCGCAAGGGGGAAGAAAA. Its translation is CASSPQGGRK. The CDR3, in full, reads CASSPQGGRKLFF.

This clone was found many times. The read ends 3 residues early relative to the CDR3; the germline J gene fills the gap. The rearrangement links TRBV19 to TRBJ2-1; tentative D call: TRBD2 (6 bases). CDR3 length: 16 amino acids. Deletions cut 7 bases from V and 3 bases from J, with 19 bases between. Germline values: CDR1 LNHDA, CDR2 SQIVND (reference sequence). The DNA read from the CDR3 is TGTGCCAGTACCCCAAGGCTAGCGAGTCGCTACAATGAG. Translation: CASTPRLASRYNE. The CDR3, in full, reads CASTPRLASRYNEQFF.

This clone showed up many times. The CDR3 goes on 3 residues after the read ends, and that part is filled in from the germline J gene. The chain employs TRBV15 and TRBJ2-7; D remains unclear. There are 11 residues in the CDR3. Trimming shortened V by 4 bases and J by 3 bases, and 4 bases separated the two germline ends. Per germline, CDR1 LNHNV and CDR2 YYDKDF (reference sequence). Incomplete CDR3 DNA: TGTGCCACCAGCAAGGGCTACGAG. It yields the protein CATSKGYE. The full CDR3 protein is CATSKGYEQYF.

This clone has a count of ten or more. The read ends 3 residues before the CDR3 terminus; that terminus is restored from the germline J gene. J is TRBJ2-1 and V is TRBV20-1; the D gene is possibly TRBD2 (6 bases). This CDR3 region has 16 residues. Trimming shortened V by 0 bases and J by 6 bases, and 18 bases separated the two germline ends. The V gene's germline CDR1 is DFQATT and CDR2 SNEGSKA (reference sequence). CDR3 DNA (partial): TGCAGTGCTAGAGATTCACGGCGGGGAGCTCTCAATGAG. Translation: CSARDSRRGALNE. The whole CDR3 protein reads CSARDSRRGALNEQFF.

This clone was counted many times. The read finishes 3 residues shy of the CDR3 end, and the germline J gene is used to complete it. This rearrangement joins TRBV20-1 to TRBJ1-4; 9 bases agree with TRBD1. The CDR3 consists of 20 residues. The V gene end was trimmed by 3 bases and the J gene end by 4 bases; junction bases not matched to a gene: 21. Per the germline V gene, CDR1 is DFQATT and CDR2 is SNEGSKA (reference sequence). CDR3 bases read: TGCAGTGCTAGTGATTTTTCCCGGGACAGGGACTCCTACATTAATGAAAAA. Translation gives CSASDFSRDRDSYINEK. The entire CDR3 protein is CSASDFSRDRDSYINEKLFF.

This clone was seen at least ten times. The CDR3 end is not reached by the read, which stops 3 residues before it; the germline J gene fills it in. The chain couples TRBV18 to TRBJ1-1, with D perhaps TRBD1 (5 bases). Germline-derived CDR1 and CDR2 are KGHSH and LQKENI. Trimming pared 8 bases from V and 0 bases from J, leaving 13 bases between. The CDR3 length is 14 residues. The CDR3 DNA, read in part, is TGTGCCAGCACCACAGGCCGCATGAACACTGAA. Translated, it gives CASTTGRMNTE. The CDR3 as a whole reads CASTTGRMNTEAFF.

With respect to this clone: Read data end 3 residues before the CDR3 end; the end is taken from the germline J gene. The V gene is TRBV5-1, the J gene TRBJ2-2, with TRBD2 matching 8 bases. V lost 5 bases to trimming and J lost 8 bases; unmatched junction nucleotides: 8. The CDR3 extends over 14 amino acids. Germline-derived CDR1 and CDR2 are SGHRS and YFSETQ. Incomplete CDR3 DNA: TGCGCCAGCAGTACTAGCGGCAGAAGTGGGGAG. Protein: CASSTSGRSGE. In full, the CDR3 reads CASSTSGRSGELFF.

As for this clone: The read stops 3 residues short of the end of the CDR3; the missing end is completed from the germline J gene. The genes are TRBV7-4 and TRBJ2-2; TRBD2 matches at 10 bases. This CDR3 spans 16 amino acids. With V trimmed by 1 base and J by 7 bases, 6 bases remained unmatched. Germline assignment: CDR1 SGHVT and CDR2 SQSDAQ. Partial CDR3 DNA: TGTGCCAGCAGCTTAGTGGTAGCGGGAGGTAACGGGGAG. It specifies CASSLVVAGGNGE. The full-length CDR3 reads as CASSLVVAGGNGELFF.

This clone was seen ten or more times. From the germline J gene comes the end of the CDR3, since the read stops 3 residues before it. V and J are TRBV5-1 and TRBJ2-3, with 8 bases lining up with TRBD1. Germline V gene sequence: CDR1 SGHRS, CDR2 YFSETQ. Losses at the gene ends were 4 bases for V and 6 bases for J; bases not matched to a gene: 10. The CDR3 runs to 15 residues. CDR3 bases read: TGCGCCAGCAGCATTTTAGGACAGGGCCCTGATACG. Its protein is CASSILGQGPDT. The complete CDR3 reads CASSILGQGPDTQYF.

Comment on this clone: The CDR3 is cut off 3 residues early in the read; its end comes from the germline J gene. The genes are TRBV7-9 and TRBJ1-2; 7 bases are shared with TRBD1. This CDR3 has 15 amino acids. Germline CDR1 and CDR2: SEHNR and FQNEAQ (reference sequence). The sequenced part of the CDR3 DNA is TGTGCCAGCAGCTTAGAGGAGGGGGCGCGAATGGGC. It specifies CASSLEEGARMG. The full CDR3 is CASSLEEGARMGYTF.

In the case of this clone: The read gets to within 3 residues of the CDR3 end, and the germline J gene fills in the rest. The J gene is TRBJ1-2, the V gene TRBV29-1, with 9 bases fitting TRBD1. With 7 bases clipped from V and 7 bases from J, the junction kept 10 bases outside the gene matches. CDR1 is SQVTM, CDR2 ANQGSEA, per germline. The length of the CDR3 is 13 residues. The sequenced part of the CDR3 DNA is TGCAGCGCCGCTAAGGGGGACAGGGTTGGC. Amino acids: CSAAKGDRVG. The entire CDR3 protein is CSAAKGDRVGYTF. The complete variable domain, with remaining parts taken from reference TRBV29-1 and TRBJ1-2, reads SAVISQKPSRDICQRGTSLTIQCQVDSQVTMMFWYRQQPGQSLTLIATANQGSEATYESGFVIDKFPISRPNLTFSTLTVSNMSPEDSSIYLCSAAKGDRVGYTFGSGTRLTVV.

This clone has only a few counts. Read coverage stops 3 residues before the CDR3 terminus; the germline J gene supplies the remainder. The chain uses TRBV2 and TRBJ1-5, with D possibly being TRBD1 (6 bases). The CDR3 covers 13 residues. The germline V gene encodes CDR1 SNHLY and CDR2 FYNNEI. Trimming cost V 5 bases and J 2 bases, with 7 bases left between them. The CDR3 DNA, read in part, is TGTGCCAGCAGTCGGACAGGCAATCAGCCC. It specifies CASSRTGNQP. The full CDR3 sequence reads CASSRTGNQPQHF.

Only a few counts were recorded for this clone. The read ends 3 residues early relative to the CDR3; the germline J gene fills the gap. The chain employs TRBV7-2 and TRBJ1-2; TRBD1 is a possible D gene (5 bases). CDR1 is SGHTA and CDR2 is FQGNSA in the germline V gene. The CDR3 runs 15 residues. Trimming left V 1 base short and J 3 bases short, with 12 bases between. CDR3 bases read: TGTGCCAGCAGCTTAGTGGGGGGGAAGGACTATGGC. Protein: CASSLVGGKDYG. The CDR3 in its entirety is CASSLVGGKDYGYTF. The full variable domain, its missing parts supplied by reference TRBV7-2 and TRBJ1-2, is GAGVSQSPSNKVTEKGKDVELRCDPISGHTALYWYRQSLGQGLEFLIYFQGNSAPDKSGLPSDRFSAERTGGSVSTLTIQRTQQEDSAVYLCASSLVGGKDYGYTFGSGTRLTVV.

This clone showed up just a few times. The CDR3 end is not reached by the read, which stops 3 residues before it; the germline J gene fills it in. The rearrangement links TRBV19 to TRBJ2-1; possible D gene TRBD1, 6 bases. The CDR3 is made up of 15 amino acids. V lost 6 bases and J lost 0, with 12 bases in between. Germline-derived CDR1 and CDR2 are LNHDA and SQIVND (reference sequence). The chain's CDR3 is CASSKQGSSYNEQFF. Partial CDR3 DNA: TGTGCCAGTAGCAAACAGGGTAGCTCCTACAATGAG. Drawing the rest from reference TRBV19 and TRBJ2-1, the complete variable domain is DGGITQSPKYLFRKEGQNVTLSCEQNLNHDAMYWYRQDPGQGLRLIYYSQIVNDFQKGDIAEGYSVSREKKESFPLTVTSAQKNPTAFYLCASSKQGSSYNEQFFGPGTRLTVL.

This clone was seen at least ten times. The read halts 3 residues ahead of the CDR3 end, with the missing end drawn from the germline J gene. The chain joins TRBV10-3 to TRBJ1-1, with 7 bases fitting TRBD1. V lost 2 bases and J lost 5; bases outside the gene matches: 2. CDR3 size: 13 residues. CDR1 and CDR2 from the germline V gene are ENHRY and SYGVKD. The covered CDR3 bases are TGTGCCATCAGTGAGACAGGGGAGACTGAA. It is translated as CAISETGETE. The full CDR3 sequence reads CAISETGETEAFF.